What follows are 3 T cell receptor beta chains derived from one specimen sequenced in a study of blood T cell repertoires in COVID-19 (dated by TCRdb to about 2020). The library was obtained by the immunoSEQ multiplex PCR assay. TCRdb retrieved this table from immuneACCESS and kept in-frame rearrangements only. Not all clones are present; in checked studies, unresolved V genes account for under half, and no reason is known for the remainder. This sample has more than 30,000 clones in its table, and less than 85% of those were observed once. Of the sample, about 15% falls within the top ten clones. Material for sequencing was peripheral blood. The receptors stem from a woman aged 70-85 years with acute or convalescent COVID-19.

This chain uses TRBV7-9 with TRBJ1-2; D possibly corresponds to TRBD1 (6 bases). Germline values: CDR1 SEHNR, CDR2 FQNEAQ (reference sequence). The CDR3 is 15 amino acids. Trimming removed 4 bases at V and 4 bases at J, with 16 bases between. The CDR3 reads CASSSTGKTGYGYTF. Here the CDR3 DNA reads TGTGCCAGCAGCTCTACAGGGAAGACGGGCTATGGCTACACCTTC.

V usage is TRBV7-8 and J usage is TRBJ1-3; no clear D. The CDR3 totals 13 residues. CDR1 is SGHVS, CDR2 FQNEAQ, per germline. V shed 5 bases and J shed 4 bases, with 9 bases lying between them. CDR3: CASSPIEGNTIYF. Here the CDR3 DNA reads TGTGCCAGCAGCCCCATAGAGGGAAACACCATATATTTT.

The chain joins TRBV5-1 to TRBJ1-2, with TRBD1 matching over 8 bases. The CDR3 length is 16 residues. Germline V gene sequence: CDR1 SGHRS, CDR2 YFSETQ. The junction had 8 bases not matched to a gene; V was cut back by 0 bases and J by 4 bases. The CDR3 region has the DNA TGCGCCAGCAGCTTGGCCGGACAGGGCGGGTCCTATGGCTACACCTTC. This gives the protein CASSLAGQGGSYGYTF.